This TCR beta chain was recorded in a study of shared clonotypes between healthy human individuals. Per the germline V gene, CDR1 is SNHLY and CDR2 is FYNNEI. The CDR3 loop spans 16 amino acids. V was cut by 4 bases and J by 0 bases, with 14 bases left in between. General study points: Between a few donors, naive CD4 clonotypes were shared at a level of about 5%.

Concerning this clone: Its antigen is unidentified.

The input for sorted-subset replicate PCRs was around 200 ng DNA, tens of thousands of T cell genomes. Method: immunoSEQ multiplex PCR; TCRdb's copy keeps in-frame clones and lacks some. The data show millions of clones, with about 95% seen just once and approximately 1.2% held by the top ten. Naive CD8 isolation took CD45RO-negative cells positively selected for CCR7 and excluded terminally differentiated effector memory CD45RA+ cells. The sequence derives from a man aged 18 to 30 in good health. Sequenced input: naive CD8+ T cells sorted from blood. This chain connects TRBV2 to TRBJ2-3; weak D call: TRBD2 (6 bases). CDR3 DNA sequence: TGTGCCAGCAGTGGGGCGGGGTCCTCTAGCACAGATACGCAGTATTTT. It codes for CASSGAGSSSTDTQYF.